Reported below is one T cell receptor delta chain. This clone came up a few times. Its antigen is not yet known. One base away there is no much larger clone; base qualities are not given. RNA extraction was performed with the RNeasy mini kit, and reverse transcription was done with Superscript III. Multiplex PCR was used to generate CDR3 amplicons, with pooled V-gene forward primers and a constant-region reverse primer carrying Illumina adaptor overhangs. Amplicons were gel-purified, then indexed with Nextera index primers over around 8 extra PCR cycles and purified with AMPure XP beads. Sequencing of the libraries was done on an Illumina MiSeq using paired-end 250 bp reads, dual indexing and an approximately 22% PhiX spike-in. The paper's data handling went like this. FastQC was used to quality check the reads, while ea-utils fastq-join merged the TRG read pairs. Annotation of sequences was performed with IMGT/HighV-QUEST, only productive sequences with unambiguous V-gene assignment were retained, and clonotypes were defined by identical CDR3 sequence. For downstream analysis, VDJtools 1.1.1, tcR 2.2.3, Treemap and vegan Shannon diversity in R 3.4.4 were used. TCRdb called clones afresh from the public reads with CATT; identical DNA rows were later merged. What appears here as the V and J calls and clone size reflects TCRdb's work, not the paper's. This sample holds about 73,000 delta-chain clones; about 38% were observed only once. The ten largest clones capture over 0.2% of the sample.

Thymic samples were depleted of alphabeta T cells, then CD3+ TCRVdelta1+ TCRVdelta2- thymocytes were FACS-sorted. A purity of roughly 96% to 99.6% was achieved for sorted Vdelta1+ thymocytes. The thymic specimens were obtained from roughly eight paediatric patients, aged roughly 5 days to 16 months, who were having corrective cardiac surgery. Thymic tissue was dispersed and mononuclear cells isolated on a Histopaque-1077 density gradient. Staining used anti-TCRVdelta1 clone TS8.2, anti-TCRVdelta2 clone B6, anti-CD3 clone HIT3a and anti-TCRalphabeta clone IP26 antibodies. This sample stems from a study of Vδ1+ human thymocytes (dated by TCRdb to the late 2010s). General notes on the study: As a data resource, the study described the mRNA-level TRG and TRD CDR3 repertoires of highly purified Vdelta1+ thymocytes obtained from young children. The multiplex-based CDR3 amplicon strategy had previously been validated against 5'RACE-based CDR3 amplicon generation methods. Results and caveats for the whole study, not just this receptor: Because no clustering by age or sex was seen, donors were not stratified by age or sex in the analyses. Unlike the oligoclonal repertoires in peripheral blood, the thymic TRG and TRD repertoires appeared highly polyclonal, with Gaussian CDR3 length distributions. Even though sort purity was high, 20% to 25% of thymic TRD sequences were Vdelta2 (and few were Vdelta3), which was not the case for the peripheral blood Vdelta1+ controls. The use of highly purified populations and single-cell validation was advised by the authors, since misinterpretation of bulk repertoire data could be caused by unexpected Vdelta2 sequences. Numerous TRG clonotypes were shared among donors (up to about 6.9x10^3), while TRD repertoires were essentially private (a maximum of roughly 100 shared).

The CDR3 covers 24 residues, taking in both the cysteine and the phenylalanine. Kept here is only the CDR3 DNA, which spans 72 bases and is read in frame from base 1. Trimmed from V: 1 base; trimmed from J: 0 bases; junction bases lacking a gene match: 26. CDR1 TSWWSYY and CDR2 QGS are derived from the germline V gene. The TCR sequence derives from a boy younger than two who had congenital heart surgery. In this chain, TRDV1 is recombined with TRDJ1, and 10 bases in between align with TRDD3. Sequenced sample: Vdelta1+ gamma-delta thymocytes from the thymus. In the paper's terms, the cell subset or site label means: FACS-sorted CD3+ TCRalphabeta- TCRVdelta1+ TCRVdelta2- thymocytes. Here the CDR3 is given as CALGEPPFRRWWGIPRGYTDKLIF. The nucleotides read TGTGCTCTTGGGGAACCCCCTTTTAGGAGGTGGTGGGGGATACCACGCGGGTACACCGATAAACTCATCTTT.